The clone carrying this T cell receptor beta chain was counted ten times or more. Its antigen is unidentified. The V and J ends lost 2 bases and 5 bases, in that order; junction bases with no gene match: 8. The length of the CDR3 is 15 residues. The V gene's germline CDR1 is DFQATT and CDR2 SNEGSKA (reference sequence). The data derive from a study of human T cells and chemical hapten exposure. The library tagged individual cDNA molecules with unique molecular identifiers. A single record per CDR3 protein comes from TCRdb applying MiXCR to the RACE reads. The table has tens of thousands of distinct CDR3 sequences, approximately 11% seen once. Time point: patch test 2, 6 weeks after DPC sensitization. Described treatment: therapeutic diphenylcyclopropenone sensitization with weekly scalp DPC. Investigators collected blood before applying each patch test. Study conclusions and caveats: Versus controls, significantly more large CDR3 similarity clusters arose from expanded TCRs.

The rearrangement uses TRBV20-1 and TRBJ2-5; 10 nucleotides match TRBD2. Material: whole blood, obtained in connection with sensitization to the hapten diphenylcyclopropenone (DPC). The clonotype originates from a middle-aged man with alopecia areata. Some clones in this sample may be carry-over from other donors' samples. CDR3 region: CSARILSGRGETQYF. CDR3 in DNA: TGCAGTGCTAGAATTTTGAGCGGGAGGGGGGAGACCCAGTACTTC.